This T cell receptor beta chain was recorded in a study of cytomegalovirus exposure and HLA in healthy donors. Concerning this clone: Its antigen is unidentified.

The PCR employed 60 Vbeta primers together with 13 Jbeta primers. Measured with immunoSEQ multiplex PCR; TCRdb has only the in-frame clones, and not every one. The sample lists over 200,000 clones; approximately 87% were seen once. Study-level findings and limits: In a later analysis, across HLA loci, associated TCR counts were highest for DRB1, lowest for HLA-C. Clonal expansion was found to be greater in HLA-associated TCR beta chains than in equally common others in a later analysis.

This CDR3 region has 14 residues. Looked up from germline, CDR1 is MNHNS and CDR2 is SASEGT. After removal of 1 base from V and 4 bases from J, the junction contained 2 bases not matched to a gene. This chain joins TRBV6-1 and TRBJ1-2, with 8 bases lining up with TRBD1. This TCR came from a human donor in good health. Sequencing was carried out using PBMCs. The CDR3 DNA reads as TGTGCCAGCAGTGAAGGGACAGGGATCTATGGCTACACCTTC. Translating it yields CASSEGTGIYGYTF.